These T cell receptor beta chains were read from a single sample in a study of T cell changes during pregnancy in multiple sclerosis. Sequencing used immunoSEQ multiplex PCR; TCRdb keeps in-frame clones, though not all of them. The repertoire consists of 20,000 to 25,000 clones, with roughly nine tenths occurring once and the leading ten covering approximately 7.7%. This specimen was CD8+ T cells from peripheral blood mononuclear cells, taken after pregnancy. These receptors all stem from a female donor with multiple sclerosis, enrolled in a pregnancy study. Each CDR3 is given with its conserved first and last residue. Fields, in order: V gene, CDR3 length, D gene, J gene, clone size, CDR3 DNA, CDR3 protein. The D gene is left open where the match is weak. Not every row has a clone size; where given, it reads once, few, many or a size class.

TRBV6-6,16,.,TRBJ2-7,.,TGTGCCAGCAGTACCCTTACCCCTCATAGCGTCTACGAGCAGTACTTC,CASSTLTPHSVYEQYF
TRBV2,15,.,TRBJ2-5,.,TGTGCCAGCAGACTCCAGGGGCGGGTCTTGGAGACCCAGTACTTC,CASRLQGRVLETQYF
TRBV12-5,15,TRBD1,TRBJ2-3,.,TGTGCTAGTGTTCCCGGACAGGGGGCGGCGGATACGCAGTATTTT,CASVPGQGAADTQYF
TRBV10-1,15,.,TRBJ2-3,.,TGCGCCAGCAGTGAGGAGCGGGTCCACACAGATACGCAGTATTTT,CASSEERVHTDTQYF
TRBV28,12,TRBD1,TRBJ1-2,.,TGTGCCAGCAACCCGACAGGGGTAGACTACACCTTC,CASNPTGVDYTF
TRBV2,15,TRBD1,TRBJ1-1,.,TGTGCCAGCCCCCCACCTGACAGGGGAAACACTGAAGCTTTCTTT,CASPPPDRGNTEAFF
TRBV5-1,14,TRBD1,TRBJ2-7,.,TGCGCCAGCAGCTTGATGGGACAGACTTACGAGCAGTACTTC,CASSLMGQTYEQYF
TRBV27,16,.,TRBJ2-7,.,TGTGCCAGCGGCCAGGCCCTCAAAGCGGGTCCCTACGAGCAGTACTTC,CASGQALKAGPYEQYF
TRBV2,16,TRBD2,TRBJ2-5,.,TGTGCCAGCAGTGAGGGTCGGGAGGGCCTGGGAGAGACCCAGTACTTC,CASSEGREGLGETQYF
TRBV7-3,13,TRBD1,TRBJ1-1,few,TGTGCCAGCAGCCGACAGGGGAGCACTGAAGCTTTCTTT,CASSRQGSTEAFF
TRBV2,16,.,TRBJ2-6,few,TGTGCCAGCAGTGAAGTCGAGGGAACTGGGGCCAACGTCCTGACTTTC,CASSEVEGTGANVLTF
TRBV2,15,TRBD2,TRBJ2-5,.,TGTGCCAGCCAAGGGACTAGAGTTCTCCAAGAGACCCAGTACTTC,CASQGTRVLQETQYF
TRBV23-1,15,.,TRBJ2-4,.,TGCGCCAGCAGTCAAATTCGGGGTGCAAAAAACATTCAGTACTTC,CASSQIRGAKNIQYF
TRBV5-4,17,TRBD2,TRBJ2-1,medium-sized,TGTGCCAGCAGCTTACTAGCGGGAGCTGCGACCTACAATGAGCAGTTCTTC,CASSLLAGAATYNEQFF
TRBV4-1,15,TRBD2,TRBJ2-7,.,TGCGCCAGCAGCCAGCCGGGCGGGAGTGGGTACGAGCAGTACTTC,CASSQPGGSGYEQYF
TRBV4-1,16,TRBD2,TRBJ2-7,once,TGCGCCAGCAGCCAAAACCTCCTAGCGGGAGACGACGAGCAGTACTTC,CASSQNLLAGDDEQYF
TRBV18,13,.,TRBJ2-7,few,TGTGCCAGCTCAGTTCGTGGGCAATACGAGCAGTACTTC,CASSVRGQYEQYF
TRBV5-6,13,.,TRBJ2-2,.,TGTGCCAGCAGCTGGGACTTGGCCGGGGAGCTGTTTTTT,CASSWDLAGELFF
TRBV6-5,15,TRBD1,TRBJ2-5,.,TGTGCCAGCAGTTCCGGACAGGAGAGCGTAGCTCCCCAGTACTTC,CASSSGQESVAPQYF
TRBV7-9,15,.,TRBJ1-1,few,TGTGCCAGCAGCTTTCCAGGGCGACTGAACACTGAAGCTTTCTTT,CASSFPGRLNTEAFF
TRBV28,15,TRBD1,TRBJ1-1,few,TGTGCCAGCACTCCAACGACAGGGCGGAACACTGAAGCTTTCTTT,CASTPTTGRNTEAFF
TRBV11-2,16,.,TRBJ2-5,.,TGTGCCAGCAGCTTTACGGTCGTGGCGGGACAAGAGACCCAGTACTTC,CASSFTVVAGQETQYF